This is a list of T cell receptor beta chains from one sample in a study of Ad26.COV2.S vaccination and SARS-CoV-2 variants. Some clones are missing from TCRdb's copy, which holds only in-frame ones; the method was immunoSEQ multiplex PCR. The sample shows approximately 400,000 clones, 70% to 90% of them seen only once. The source material was peripheral blood, sampled in a trial of Ad26.COV2.S vaccine versus placebo. The receptors were gathered from a person between 18 and 65 years old who received the Ad26.COV2.S COVID-19 vaccine or a placebo. Each CDR3 is given with its conserved first and last residue. D genes are given only for firm matches. Clone size appears in some rows only: once, few, many, or a class for an expanded clone.

d_call,j_call,clone_size,v_call,cdr3_aa,cdr3_nt
NA,TRBJ1-2,many,TRBV25-1,CASSPRTALNYGYTF,TGTGCCAGCAGCCCGAGGACAGCTCTCAACTATGGCTACACCTTC
NA,TRBJ1-1,NA,TRBV19,CASSIPGYTEAFF,TGTGCCAGTAGTATACCAGGCTACACTGAAGCTTTCTTT
NA,TRBJ2-2,NA,TRBV19,CASNKPRAGYTGELFF,TGTGCCAGTAATAAGCCACGAGCGGGTTACACCGGGGAGCTGTTTTTT
TRBD1,TRBJ1-1,NA,TRBV12-5,CASGAVPGGTGGSEAFF,TGTGCTAGTGGCGCAGTTCCTGGAGGGACAGGGGGCTCTGAAGCTTTCTTT
NA,TRBJ1-6,once,TRBV27,CASSLSAGSYNSPLHF,TGTGCCAGCAGTTTATCGGCCGGATCCTATAATTCACCCCTCCACTTT
NA,TRBJ1-1,NA,TRBV19,CASRGSGVEAFF,TGTGCCAGTAGGGGGTCAGGGGTCGAAGCTTTCTTT
TRBD1,TRBJ2-2,few,TRBV9,CASSARQGRTGELFF,TGTGCCAGCAGCGCACGACAGGGGCGGACCGGGGAGCTGTTTTTT
NA,TRBJ2-2,few,TRBV9,CASSVEGSPGELFF,TGTGCCAGCAGCGTAGAGGGGAGCCCCGGGGAGCTGTTTTTT
NA,TRBJ1-2,NA,TRBV27,CASSLGRRNYGYTF,TGTGCCAGCAGTTTAGGACGTCGCAACTATGGCTACACCTTC
NA,TRBJ2-5,NA,TRBV18,CASSQLHVQGKETQYF,TGTGCCAGCTCACAATTACATGTACAGGGAAAGGAGACCCAGTACTTC
NA,TRBJ1-1,NA,TRBV4-1,CASSLSGGKNTEAFF,TGCGCCAGCAGCCTAAGTGGAGGGAAGAACACTGAAGCTTTCTTT
TRBD1,TRBJ1-2,few,TRBV6-5,CASSHRDRGGYTF,TGTGCCAGCAGTCACCGGGACAGGGGTGGCTACACCTTC
TRBD1,TRBJ2-6,NA,TRBV7-8,CASSLRDRGSGANVLTF,TGTGCCAGCAGCCTTCGGGACAGGGGTTCTGGGGCCAACGTCCTGACTTTC
NA,TRBJ1-1,NA,TRBV14,CASSQRAGAGWMNTEAFF,TGTGCCAGCAGCCAACGGGCAGGGGCCGGGTGGATGAACACTGAAGCTTTCTTT
NA,TRBJ1-2,NA,TRBV5-5,CASRLGGTGGYTF,TGTGCCAGCAGACTAGGAGGTACTGGGGGCTACACCTTC
TRBD1,TRBJ1-2,many,TRBV4-3,CASSQDEGTGGGYTF,TGCGCCAGCAGCCAAGATGAGGGGACAGGGGGCGGCTACACCTTC
NA,TRBJ1-6,NA,TRBV16,CASSQWTLNSPLHF,TGTGCCAGCAGCCAGTGGACTCTTAATTCACCCCTCCACTTT
TRBD2,TRBJ2-1,NA,TRBV6-2/TRBV6-3,CASSEYRLAGFDEQFF,TGTGCCAGCAGCGAATATCGACTAGCGGGGTTCGATGAGCAGTTCTTC
NA,TRBJ2-5,NA,TRBV4-1,CASSLGGTEKETQYF,TGCGCCAGCAGCCTTGGGGGGACGGAAAAAGAGACCCAGTACTTC
NA,TRBJ1-2,NA,TRBV28,CASTQDTFYYGYTF,TGTGCCAGCACCCAGGACACCTTTTACTATGGCTACACCTTC
TRBD2,TRBJ2-3,NA,TRBV7-6,CASSLTSGSPDTQYF,TGTGCCAGCAGCTTAACAAGCGGGAGCCCAGATACGCAGTATTTT
NA,TRBJ1-5,NA,TRBV27,CASSWVRGEPQHF,TGTGCCAGCAGTTGGGTTCGGGGAGAGCCCCAGCATTTT
NA,TRBJ2-5,NA,TRBV27,CADQETQYF,TGTGCCGATCAAGAGACCCAGTACTTC
NA,TRBJ2-7,few,TRBV2,CASVVPLSYEQYF,TGTGCCAGCGTTGTCCCTCTCTCCTACGAGCAGTACTTC
TRBD1,TRBJ2-5,NA,TRBV4-1,CASSQPGQGASRETQYF,TGCGCCAGCAGCCAACCCGGACAGGGGGCGAGCCGGGAGACCCAGTACTTC
NA,TRBJ1-2,NA,TRBV5-1,CASSRSGLNYGYTF,TGCGCCAGCAGCCGATCCGGGTTAAACTATGGCTACACCTTC
NA,TRBJ1-2,NA,TRBV29-1,CSVEDPIGYGYTF,TGCAGCGTTGAAGACCCCATAGGCTATGGCTACACCTTC
NA,TRBJ2-7,NA,TRBV27,CASSLTGTSYEQYF,TGTGCCAGCAGTTTAACGGGAACCTCCTACGAGCAGTACTTC
TRBD2,TRBJ2-7,NA,TRBV6-1,CASSARLAGGSLYEQYF,TGTGCCAGCAGTGCCCGACTAGCGGGGGGTAGTTTGTACGAGCAGTACTTC
NA,TRBJ1-6,NA,TRBV9,CASSVHSTYNSPLHF,TGTGCCAGCAGCGTTCACAGCACTTATAATTCACCCCTCCACTTT
TRBD2,TRBJ2-1,NA,TRBV4-1,CASSQVGASGYNEQFF,TGCGCCAGCAGCCAAGTTGGGGCTAGCGGGTACAATGAGCAGTTCTTC
NA,TRBJ2-7,NA,TRBV4-3,CASSQDPRDEQYF,TGCGCCAGCAGCCAAGATCCCCGAGACGAGCAGTACTTC
NA,TRBJ1-1,many,TRBV12-5,CASGPPRGTNTEAFF,TGTGCTAGTGGTCCCCCCCGGGGGACGAACACTGAAGCTTTCTTT
TRBD1,TRBJ2-7,NA,TRBV6-5,CASSHTGVIGEQYF,TGTGCCAGCAGCCATACAGGGGTAATCGGGGAGCAGTACTTC
NA,TRBJ2-7,NA,TRBV7-8,CASSLEVGPSYEQYF,TGTGCCAGCAGCTTAGAGGTGGGGCCTTCCTACGAGCAGTACTTC